The T cell receptor beta chain described here comes from a study of Graves' ophthalmopathy and Graves' hyperthyroidism. Study results and caveats: The model flagged ophthalmopathy progression at about 71% sensitivity and about 72% specificity. A classifier, a 13-signature model, separated ophthalmopathy from stable hyperthyroidism with 87.88% sensitivity and approximately 80% specificity.

The sample holds many counts of this clonotype. Its antigen is not identified. The authors amplified TCR beta CDR3 regions from RNA transcripts. In the first round, RT-PCR was carried out with HTBI primers, and a multiplex PCR formed the second round. TCRdb independently ran MiXCR on the multiplex PCR reads; one entry per CDR3 protein. Counted here are over a million distinct CDR3 sequences, 35% to 40% occurring once; the ten biggest clones make up around 10%. The source is an adult man with Graves' hyperthyroidism. Sequenced input: peripheral blood or thyroid tissue (not recorded which).

The CDR3 loop is CASSRWTEAFF. The DNA of the CDR3 is TGTGCCAGTAGTAGGTGGACTGAAGCTTTCTTT. V usage is TRBV19 and J usage is TRBJ1-1; no clear D. Germline CDR1 LNHDA, CDR2 SQIVND (reference sequence). V was shortened by 4 bases and J by 5 bases, with 5 bases between the two germline ends. CDR3 length: 11 amino acids.